The text below deals with one T cell receptor (beta chain). Its specificity is not known. This specimen comes from a study of immune evolution from preneoplasia to lung adenocarcinoma. General study findings and limits: Later-stage lesions appeared to have more T cells, more diversity, less clonality. Normal lung had the highest top T cell clone frequencies.

H&E slides confirmed each diagnosis, reviewed by two pathologists independently. CDR1 SQVTM and CDR2 ANQGSEA come from the germline V gene. The length of the CDR3 is 13 residues. V lost 6 bases and J lost 7, with 16 bases in between. TCRdb's table, derived via immunoSEQ multiplex PCR, lists solely in-frame clones and lacks some. The sample lists approximately 8,300 clones; approximately 80% were seen once. V usage is TRBV29-1 and J usage is TRBJ2-1; D unresolved. This receptor was taken from a person between 70 and 80 years old with lung adenocarcinoma. Sequenced sample: FFPE adjacent normal lung tissue. CDR3 in amino acids: CSVTKTKGNEQFF. In DNA form, the CDR3 reads TGCAGCGTGACGAAGACCAAAGGGAATGAGCAGTTCTTC.